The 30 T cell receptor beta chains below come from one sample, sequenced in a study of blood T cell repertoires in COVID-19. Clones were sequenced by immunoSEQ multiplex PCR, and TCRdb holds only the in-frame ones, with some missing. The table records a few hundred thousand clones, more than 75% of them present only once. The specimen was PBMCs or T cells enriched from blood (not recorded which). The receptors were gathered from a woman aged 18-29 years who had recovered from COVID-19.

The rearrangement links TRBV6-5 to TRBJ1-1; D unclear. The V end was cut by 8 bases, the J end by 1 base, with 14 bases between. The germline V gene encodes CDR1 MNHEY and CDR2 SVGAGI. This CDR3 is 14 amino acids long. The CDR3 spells CASRRAQQNTEAFF. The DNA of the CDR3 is TGTGCCAGCCGGAGGGCACAGCAGAACACTGAAGCTTTCTTT.

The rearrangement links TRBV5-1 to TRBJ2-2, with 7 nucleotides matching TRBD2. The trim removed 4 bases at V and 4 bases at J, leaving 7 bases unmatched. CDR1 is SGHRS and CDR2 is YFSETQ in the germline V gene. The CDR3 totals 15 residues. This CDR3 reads CASSEGTTFTGELFF. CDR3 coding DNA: TGCGCCAGCAGCGAGGGGACTACCTTCACCGGGGAGCTGTTTTTT.

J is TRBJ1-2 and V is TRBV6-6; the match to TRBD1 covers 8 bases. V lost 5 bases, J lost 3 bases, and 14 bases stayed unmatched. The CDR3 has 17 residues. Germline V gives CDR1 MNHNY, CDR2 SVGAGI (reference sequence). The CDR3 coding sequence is TGTGCCAGCAGTCCGAACCCAAGACAGGGGCCCTACTATGGCTACACCTTC. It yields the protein CASSPNPRQGPYYGYTF.

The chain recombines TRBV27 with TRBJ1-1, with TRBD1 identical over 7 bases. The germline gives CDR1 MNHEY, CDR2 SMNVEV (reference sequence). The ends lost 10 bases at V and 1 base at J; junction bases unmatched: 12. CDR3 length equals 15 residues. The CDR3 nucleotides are TGTGCCAACCGGGACAGTCCAAGTTCGAACACTGAAGCTTTCTTT. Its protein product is CANRDSPSSNTEAFF.

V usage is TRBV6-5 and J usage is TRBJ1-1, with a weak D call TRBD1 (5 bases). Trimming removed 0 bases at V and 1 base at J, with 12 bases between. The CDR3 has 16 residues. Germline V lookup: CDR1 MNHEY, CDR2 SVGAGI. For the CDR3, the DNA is TGTGCCAGCAGTTACTCTAAGGGGTGGACGAACACTGAAGCTTTCTTT. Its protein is CASSYSKGWTNTEAFF.

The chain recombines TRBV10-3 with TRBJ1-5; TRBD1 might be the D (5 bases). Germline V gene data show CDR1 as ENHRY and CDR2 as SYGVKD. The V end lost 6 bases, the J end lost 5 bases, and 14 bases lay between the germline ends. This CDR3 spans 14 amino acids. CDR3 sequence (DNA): TGTGCCATCAGCTTAAGCAGCAGGGATCAGCCCCAGCATTTT. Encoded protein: CAISLSSRDQPQHF.

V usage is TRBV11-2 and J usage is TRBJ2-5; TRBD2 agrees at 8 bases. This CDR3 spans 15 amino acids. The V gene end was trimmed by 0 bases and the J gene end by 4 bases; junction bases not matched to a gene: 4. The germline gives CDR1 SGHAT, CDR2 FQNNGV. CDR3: CASSLDRGGAETQYF. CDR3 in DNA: TGTGCCAGCAGCTTAGACCGGGGGGGGGCAGAGACCCAGTACTTC.

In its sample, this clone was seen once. The CDR3 protein is CASSSRSQSRTQYF. The CDR3 DNA sequence: TGTGCCAGCAGTTCTCGGAGCCAGTCCCGGACCCAGTACTTC. This chain joins TRBV6-5 and TRBJ2-5; unclear D gene. CDR1 MNHEY and CDR2 SVGAGI come from the germline V gene. The V gene lost 4 bases and the J gene lost 7 bases, with 16 bases spanning the gap. The CDR3 covers 14 residues.

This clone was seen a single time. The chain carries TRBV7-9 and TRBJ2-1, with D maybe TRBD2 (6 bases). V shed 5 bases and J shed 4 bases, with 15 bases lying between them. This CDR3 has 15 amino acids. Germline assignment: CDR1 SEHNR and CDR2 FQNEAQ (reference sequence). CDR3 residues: CASSKTLGGYNEQFF. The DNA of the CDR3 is TGTGCCAGCAGCAAGACCCTAGGAGGGTACAATGAGCAGTTCTTC.

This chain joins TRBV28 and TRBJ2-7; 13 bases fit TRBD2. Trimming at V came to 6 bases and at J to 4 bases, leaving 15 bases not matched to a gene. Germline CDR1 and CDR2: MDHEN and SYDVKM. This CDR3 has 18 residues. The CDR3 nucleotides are TGTGCCAGCAGCCTATTTACCGGGACTAGCGGGACTAGGTACGAGCAGTACTTC. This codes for CASSLFTGTSGTRYEQYF.

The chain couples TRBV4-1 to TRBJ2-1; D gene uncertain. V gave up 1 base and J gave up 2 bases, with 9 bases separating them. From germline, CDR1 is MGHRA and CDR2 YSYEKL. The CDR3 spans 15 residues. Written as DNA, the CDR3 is TGCGCCAGCAGCCAAGGACTCGCTACCTACAATGAGCAGTTCTTC. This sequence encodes CASSQGLATYNEQFF.

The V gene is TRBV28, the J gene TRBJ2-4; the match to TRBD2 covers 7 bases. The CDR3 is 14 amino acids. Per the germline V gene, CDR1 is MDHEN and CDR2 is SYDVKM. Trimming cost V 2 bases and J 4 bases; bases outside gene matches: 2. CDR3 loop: CASSLAGVKNIQYF. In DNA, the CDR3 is TGTGCCAGCAGTTTAGCGGGAGTTAAAAACATTCAGTACTTC. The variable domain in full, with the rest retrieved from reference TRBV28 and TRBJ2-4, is DVKVTQSSRYLVKRTGEKVFLECVQDMDHENMFWYRQDPGLGLRLIYFSYDVKMKEKGDIPEGYSVSREKKERFSLILESASTNQTSMYLCASSLAGVKNIQYFGAGTRLSVL.

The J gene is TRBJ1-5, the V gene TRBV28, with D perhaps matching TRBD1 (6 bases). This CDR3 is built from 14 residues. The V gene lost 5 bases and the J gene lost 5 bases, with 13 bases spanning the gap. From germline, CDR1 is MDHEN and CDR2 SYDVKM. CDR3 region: CASSTTGSHQPQHF. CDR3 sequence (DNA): TGTGCCAGCAGTACGACAGGATCGCATCAGCCCCAGCATTTT.

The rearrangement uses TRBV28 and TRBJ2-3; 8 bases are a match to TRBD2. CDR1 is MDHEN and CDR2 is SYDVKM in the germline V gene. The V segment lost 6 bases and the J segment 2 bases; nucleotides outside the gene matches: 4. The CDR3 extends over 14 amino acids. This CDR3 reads CASSGTRNTDTQYF. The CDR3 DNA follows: TGTGCCAGCAGCGGGACTAGAAACACAGATACGCAGTATTTT.

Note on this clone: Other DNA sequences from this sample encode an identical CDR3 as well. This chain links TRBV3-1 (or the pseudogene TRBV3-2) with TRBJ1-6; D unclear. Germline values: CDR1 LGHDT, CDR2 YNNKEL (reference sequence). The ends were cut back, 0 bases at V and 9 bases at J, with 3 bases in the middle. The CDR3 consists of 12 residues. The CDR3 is CASSQDRSPLHF. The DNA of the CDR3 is TGTGCCAGCAGCCAAGATCGTTCACCCCTCCACTTT.

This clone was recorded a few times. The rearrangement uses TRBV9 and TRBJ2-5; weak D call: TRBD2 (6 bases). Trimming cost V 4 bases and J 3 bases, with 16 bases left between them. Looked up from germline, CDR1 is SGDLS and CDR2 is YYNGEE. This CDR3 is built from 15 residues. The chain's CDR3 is CASSSRSQREETQYF. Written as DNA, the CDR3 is TGTGCCAGCAGCTCCCGGTCACAGCGGGAAGAGACCCAGTACTTC.

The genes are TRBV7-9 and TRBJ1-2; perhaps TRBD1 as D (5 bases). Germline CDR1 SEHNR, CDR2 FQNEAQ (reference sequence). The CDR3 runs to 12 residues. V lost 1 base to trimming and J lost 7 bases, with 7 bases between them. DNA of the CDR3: TGTGCCAGCAGCTTAGAGGGGTCTGGCTACACCTTC. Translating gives CASSLEGSGYTF.

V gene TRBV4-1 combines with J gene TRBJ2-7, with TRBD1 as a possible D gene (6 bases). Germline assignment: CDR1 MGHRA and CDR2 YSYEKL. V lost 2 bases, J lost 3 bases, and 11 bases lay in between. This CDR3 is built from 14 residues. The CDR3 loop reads CASSQQGTGYEQYF. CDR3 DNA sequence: TGCGCCAGCAGCCAACAGGGGACCGGCTACGAGCAGTACTTC.

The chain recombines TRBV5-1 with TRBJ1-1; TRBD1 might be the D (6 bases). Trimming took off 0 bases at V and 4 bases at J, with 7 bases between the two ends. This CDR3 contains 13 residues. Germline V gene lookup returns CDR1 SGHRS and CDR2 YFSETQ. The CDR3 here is CASSLDRVTEAFF. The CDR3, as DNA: TGCGCCAGCAGCTTGGACAGGGTCACTGAAGCTTTCTTT.

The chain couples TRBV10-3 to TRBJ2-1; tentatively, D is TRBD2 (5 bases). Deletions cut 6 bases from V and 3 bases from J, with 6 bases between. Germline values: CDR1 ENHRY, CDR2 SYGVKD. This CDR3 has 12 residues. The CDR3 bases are TGTGCCATCAGGGACTTCTACAATGAGCAGTTCTTC. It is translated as CAIRDFYNEQFF.

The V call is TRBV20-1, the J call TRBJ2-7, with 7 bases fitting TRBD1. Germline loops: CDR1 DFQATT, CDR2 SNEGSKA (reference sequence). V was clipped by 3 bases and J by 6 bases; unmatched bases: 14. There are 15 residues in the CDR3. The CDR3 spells CSASGPGTVAREQYF. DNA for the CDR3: TGCAGTGCTAGTGGGCCCGGGACAGTCGCCCGCGAGCAGTACTTC.

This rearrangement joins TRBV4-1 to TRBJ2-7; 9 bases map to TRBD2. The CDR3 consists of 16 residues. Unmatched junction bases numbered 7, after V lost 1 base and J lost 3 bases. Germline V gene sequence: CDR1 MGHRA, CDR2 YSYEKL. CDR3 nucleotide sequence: TGCGCCAGCAGCCAAGTCTATGCGGGGGGGCACTACGAGCAGTACTTC. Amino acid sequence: CASSQVYAGGHYEQYF.

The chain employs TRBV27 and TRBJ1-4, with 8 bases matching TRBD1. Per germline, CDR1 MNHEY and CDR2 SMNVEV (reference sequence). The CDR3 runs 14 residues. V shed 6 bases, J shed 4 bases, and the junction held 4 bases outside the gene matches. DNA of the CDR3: TGTGCCAGCAGACCGGGACAGGTTAATGAAAAACTGTTTTTT. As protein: CASRPGQVNEKLFF.

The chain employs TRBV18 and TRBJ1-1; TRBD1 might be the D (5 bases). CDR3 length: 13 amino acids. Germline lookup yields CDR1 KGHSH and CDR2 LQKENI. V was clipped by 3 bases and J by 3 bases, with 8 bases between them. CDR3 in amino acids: CASSPGLDTEAFF. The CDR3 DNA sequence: TGTGCCAGCTCACCGGGGCTCGACACTGAAGCTTTCTTT.

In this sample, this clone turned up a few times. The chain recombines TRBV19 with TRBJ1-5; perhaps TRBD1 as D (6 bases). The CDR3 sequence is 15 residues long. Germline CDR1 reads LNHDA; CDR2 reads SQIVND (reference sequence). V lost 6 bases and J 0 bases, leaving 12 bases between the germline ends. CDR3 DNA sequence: TGTGCCAGTAGGAAGACAGGCAATAGCAATCAGCCCCAGCATTTT. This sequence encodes CASRKTGNSNQPQHF.

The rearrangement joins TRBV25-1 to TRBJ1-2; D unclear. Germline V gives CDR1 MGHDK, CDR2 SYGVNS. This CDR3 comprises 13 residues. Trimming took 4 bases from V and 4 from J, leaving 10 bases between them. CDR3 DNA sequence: TGTGCCAGCAGTGGAGGGTTAGGCTATGGCTACACCTTC. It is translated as CASSGGLGYGYTF.

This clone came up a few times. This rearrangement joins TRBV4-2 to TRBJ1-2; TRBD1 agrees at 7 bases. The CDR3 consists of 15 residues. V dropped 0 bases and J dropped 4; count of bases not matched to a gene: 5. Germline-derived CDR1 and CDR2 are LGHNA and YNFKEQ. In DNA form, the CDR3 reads TGTGCCAGCAGCCAAGAAGGAACAGGGGTCTATGGCTACACCTTC. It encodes CASSQEGTGVYGYTF.

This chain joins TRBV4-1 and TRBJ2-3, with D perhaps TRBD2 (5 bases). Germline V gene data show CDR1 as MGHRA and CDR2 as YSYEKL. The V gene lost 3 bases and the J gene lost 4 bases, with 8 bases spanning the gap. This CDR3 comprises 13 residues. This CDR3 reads CASSQSGADTQYF. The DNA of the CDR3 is TGCGCCAGCAGCCAGTCCGGGGCAGATACGCAGTATTTT.

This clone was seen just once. Written as DNA, the CDR3 is TGCGCCAGCAGCCAAAGCGTCCTCAAAGGTGATTCACCCCTCCACTTT. Translated: CASSQSVLKGDSPLHF. The chain links TRBV4-1 to TRBJ1-6; D is uncertain. The V end lost 2 bases, the J end lost 8 bases, and 16 bases lay between the germline ends. The CDR3 runs to 16 residues. Germline CDR1 is MGHRA and CDR2 is YSYEKL.

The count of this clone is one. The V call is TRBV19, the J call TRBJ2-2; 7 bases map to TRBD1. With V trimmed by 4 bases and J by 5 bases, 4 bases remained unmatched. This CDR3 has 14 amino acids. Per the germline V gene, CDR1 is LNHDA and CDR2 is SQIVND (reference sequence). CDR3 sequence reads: CASSTQGETGELFF. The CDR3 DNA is TGTGCCAGTAGTACCCAGGGGGAGACCGGGGAGCTGTTTTTT.